Listed below are T cell receptor beta chains from one sample, sequenced in a study of siplizumab effects on memory and regulatory T cells. Profiled with immunoSEQ multiplex PCR; TCRdb holds only in-frame clones, not every one. Of 70,000 or so clones detected, over 80% appear once; the ten largest clones hold more than 1.5%. What was sequenced was Tregs sorted from blood. These receptors were taken from a human donor in good health. Each CDR3 is given with its conserved first and last residue. The order of the fields is J gene, V gene, D gene, clone size, CDR3 DNA, CDR3 protein. A D gene is named only where the DNA matches it firmly. Clone size is stated in some rows and not others, as once, few, many or a class when expanded.

>TRBJ2-7|TRBV29-1|NA|NA
TGCAGCGTTGAACCCCGGGACGGAACCTACGAGCAGTACTTC
CSVEPRDGTYEQYF
>TRBJ2-1|TRBV7-2|NA|NA
TGTGCCAGCAGCTTATCAATTAGCGGAATCTCCTACAATGAGCAGTTCTTC
CASSLSISGISYNEQFF
>TRBJ2-7|TRBV19|TRBD1|NA
TGTGCCAGTAGTATAGGACAGGGGGCCTACGAGCAGTACTTC
CASSIGQGAYEQYF
>TRBJ2-4|TRBV5-1|NA|NA
TGCGCCAGTAGTAATAATTGGGACATTCAGTACTTC
CASSNNWDIQYF
>TRBJ2-2|TRBV27|TRBD1|once
TGTGCCAGCAGCAAGATATCGACAGGGGTCAGTACCGGGGAGCTGTTTTTT
CASSKISTGVSTGELFF
>TRBJ2-5|TRBV25-1|NA|NA
TGTGCCAGCAGTGAATTTGGGTTAACAGAGACCCAGTACTTC
CASSEFGLTETQYF
>TRBJ2-7|TRBV5-1|NA|NA
TGCGCCAGCAGCCTTCAAGGCAGCTACGGGCAGTACTTC
CASSLQGSYGQYF
>TRBJ1-2|TRBV28|NA|NA
TGTGCCAGCAGTTTACAAGGGGATCCCGGCTATGGCTACACCTTC
CASSLQGDPGYGYTF
>TRBJ1-5|TRBV7-9|TRBD1|NA
TGTGCCAGCAGCCATGGGACAGGGGGATATCAGCCCCAGCATTTT
CASSHGTGGYQPQHF
>TRBJ1-1|TRBV20-1|NA|once
TGCAGTGCTAGGGACCCTGAAGCTTTCTTT
CSARDPEAFF
>TRBJ2-7|TRBV6-6|NA|NA
TGTGCCAGCAGTTCCCGGGACCGAACCTACGAGCAGTACTTC
CASSSRDRTYEQYF
>TRBJ1-4|TRBV5-6|NA|NA
TGTGCCAGCAGCTTGCAGGGAAATAATGAAAAACTGTTTTTT
CASSLQGNNEKLFF
>TRBJ2-3|TRBV5-1|NA|NA
TGCGCCAGCAGCTCCGAGGGGGAGGGCTTTGATACGCAGTATTTT
CASSSEGEGFDTQYF
>TRBJ1-6|TRBV7-3|NA|NA
TGTGCCAGCAGCCTCACTAGGGATTCACCCCTCCACTTT
CASSLTRDSPLHF
>TRBJ2-3|TRBV7-6|TRBD2|NA
TGTGCCAGCAGCTTCTCTAGCGGGAGTACAGATACGCAGTATTTT
CASSFSSGSTDTQYF